This TCR beta chain is from a study of blood T cell repertoires in COVID-19. The germline V gene encodes CDR1 LNHDA and CDR2 SQIVND (reference sequence). The V and J ends lost 6 bases and 0 bases respectively, with 6 bases between them. The CDR3 loop spans 13 amino acids. Measured with immunoSEQ multiplex PCR; TCRdb has only the in-frame clones, and not every one. The profile shows about 120,000 clones, around nine tenths of them singletons. The chain combines TRBV19 with TRBJ1-5, with D uncertain. The sequenced material came from peripheral blood. The sequence was obtained from an elderly woman with acute or convalescent COVID-19. CDR3 in DNA: TGTGCCAGTAGCGAGGGTAGCAATCAGCCCCAGCATTTT. Residues: CASSEGSNQPQHF.